The 29 T cell receptor beta chains reported below all come from one sample, sequenced in a study of T cells after yellow fever vaccination. Via MiXCR, TCRdb re-called the 5' RACE reads, giving one row per CDR3 protein. This table holds over 130,000 distinct CDR3 sequences, roughly 8% found once. The starting material was CD4+ T cells sorted from PBMCs, obtained 5 days after the yellow fever booster vaccination. The receptors were sampled from a young man who received the YFV17D yellow fever vaccine.

The chain carries TRBV6-1 and TRBJ1-5, with D possibly matching TRBD1 (5 bases). Deletions cut 6 bases from V and 0 bases from J, with 12 bases between. Germline CDR1 MNHNS, CDR2 SASEGT. The CDR3 totals 15 residues. The CDR3 loop reads CASRPRVYSNQPQHF. In DNA form, the CDR3 reads TGTGCCAGCAGACCCAGGGTCTATAGCAATCAGCCCCAGCATTTT.

This clonotype was found many times. This chain connects TRBV20-1 to TRBJ2-4, with 9 bases fitting TRBD1. The CDR3 is made up of 14 amino acids. The J segment lost 0 bases and the V segment lost 5 bases, leaving 2 bases of the junction unmatched. Germline assignment: CDR1 DFQATT and CDR2 SNEGSKA (reference sequence). CDR3 bases: TGCAGTGCTGGACAGGGGTCAGCCAAAAACATTCAGTACTTC. Amino acid sequence: CSAGQGSAKNIQYF.

Comment on this clonotype: A read error is possible here, since a much larger clone lies one base away. The gene calls are TRBV6-2 or TRBV6-3 and TRBJ2-1, with 13 bases that match TRBD2. The V gene end was trimmed by 6 bases and the J gene end by 7 bases; junction bases not matched to a gene: 6. In germline, CDR1 is MNHEY, CDR2 SVGEGT. This CDR3 is built from 15 residues. The CDR3 DNA reads TGTGCCAGCAGGGCGGGACTAGCGGGATTGAATGAGCAGTTCTTC. Translated: CASRAGLAGLNEQFF.

The genes are TRBV12-3 or TRBV12-4 and TRBJ1-2; D is unclear. V was shortened by 5 bases and J by 6 bases, with 22 bases between the two germline ends. The CDR3 runs to 16 residues. The CDR3 here is CASSHLLTVGRNGYTF. The CDR3 region has the DNA TGTGCCAGCAGTCACTTACTGACCGTGGGGAGGAATGGCTACACCTTC.

This clonotype has a count of ten or more. This sequence joins TRBV10-3 and TRBJ1-2; unclear D gene. The V end was cut by 6 bases, the J end by 2 bases, with 10 bases between. The CDR3 is 13 residues long. Per the germline V gene, CDR1 is ENHRY and CDR2 is SYGVKD. The DNA of the CDR3 is TGTGCCATCAGCCCGGGCCAAAACTATGGCTACACCTTC. This translates into CAISPGQNYGYTF.

This clonotype was seen at least ten times. The gene calls are TRBV29-1 and TRBJ1-1; the D gene is possibly TRBD1 (6 bases). The germline CDR1 and CDR2 sequences are SQVTM and ANQGSEA. V shed 6 bases and J shed 4 bases, with 12 bases lying between them. This CDR3 region has 12 residues. The CDR3 DNA reads TGCAGCGTCGGCACAGGGCCCACTGAAGCTTTCTTT. Protein sequence: CSVGTGPTEAFF.

The rearrangement uses TRBV18 and TRBJ2-3, with 10 bases aligning to TRBD2. Unmatched junction bases numbered 6, after V lost 3 bases and J lost 6 bases. The CDR3 runs 15 residues. Germline CDR1 and CDR2: KGHSH and LQKENI. As DNA, the CDR3 is TGTGCCAGCTCACCGCTAGCGGGAGAAAGTGATACGCAGTATTTT. Residues: CASSPLAGESDTQYF.

This clonotype was seen a handful of times. This chain joins TRBV7-3 and TRBJ2-5, with 8 bases that match TRBD2. This CDR3 region has 15 residues. Germline lookup yields CDR1 SGHTA and CDR2 FQGTGA. The V segment lost 4 bases and the J segment 5 bases; nucleotides outside the gene matches: 9. The CDR3 spells CASSWSGRAGETQYF. The CDR3 bases are TGTGCCAGCAGCTGGTCCGGGAGGGCTGGGGAGACCCAGTACTTC.

Notes on this clonotype: A read error is possible here, since a much larger clone lies one base away. V and J are TRBV3-1 and TRBJ2-1; D call uncertain. CDR1 and CDR2 (germline): LGHDT, YNNKEL (reference sequence). This CDR3 is built from 15 residues. The CDR3 coding sequence is TGTGCCTGCAGCCCCCCTTCGACCACCTACAATGAGCAGTTCTTC. It is translated as CACSPPSTTYNEQFF.

Remarks on this clonotype: Possible read error: a much larger clone is one base away. The CDR3 DNA is TGTGCCAGCAGTTTAGGGTCAGCGGACGAGAAGTACTTC. Its translation: CASSLGSADEKYF. The V call is TRBV12-3 or TRBV12-4, the J call TRBJ2-7; TRBD2 is a possible D gene (5 bases). CDR3 size: 13 residues.

This clonotype came up many times. V usage is TRBV5-5 and J usage is TRBJ1-2; D not certain. The CDR3 runs 14 residues. The germline gives CDR1 SGHKS, CDR2 YYEKEE (reference sequence). V was cut by 5 bases and J by 7 bases, with 18 bases left in between. The CDR3 region is CASRPTGPSSGYTF. In nucleotides, the CDR3 is TGTGCCAGCAGACCGACGGGCCCCAGCTCTGGCTACACCTTC.

This clonotype showed up many times. V gene TRBV20-1 combines with J gene TRBJ1-1; TRBD1 matches 7 bases. Germline CDR1 and CDR2: DFQATT and SNEGSKA (reference sequence). J was trimmed by 1 base and V by 1 base; bases with no gene match: 3. The length of the CDR3 is 14 residues. This CDR3 is CSARVPGGNTEAFF. The CDR3 region has the DNA TGCAGTGCTAGAGTACCAGGGGGGAACACTGAAGCTTTCTTT.

In its sample, this clonotype was seen many times. One end of the junction varies from germline; a read error may be responsible. The chain has TRBV7-7 and TRBJ2-1, with 7 bases identical to TRBD1. This CDR3 region has 14 residues. Germline values: CDR1 SSHAT, CDR2 FNYEAQ (reference sequence). The CDR3 is CASSRDRVGHEQFF. DNA of the CDR3: TGTGCTAGCAGTCGAGACAGGGTGGGCCATGAGCAGTTCTTC. The full variable domain, in which reference TRBV7-7 and TRBJ2-1 provide the parts outside the CDR3, is GAGVSQSPRYKVTKRGQDVTLRCDPISSHATLYWYQQALGQGPEFLTYFNYEAQPDKSGLPSDRFSAERPEGSISTLTIQRTEQRDSAMYRCASSRDRVGHEQFFGPGTRLTVL.

This clonotype has at least ten counts. The chain employs TRBV5-1 and TRBJ2-7; TRBD1 matches at 9 bases. Looked up from germline, CDR1 is SGHRS and CDR2 is YFSETQ. Trimming took 7 bases from V and 5 from J; bases not matched to a gene: 10. The CDR3 sequence is 14 residues long. CDR3 nucleotides: TGCGCCAGCTACTTCGGGACAGGGTACGACGAGCAGTACTTC. This encodes CASYFGTGYDEQYF.

Note on this clonotype: This may be a read error, as it is one base from a much larger clone. The chain joins TRBV5-5 to TRBJ2-1; 9 nucleotides agree with TRBD2. Unmatched junction bases numbered 7, after V lost 4 bases and J lost 5 bases. Looked up from germline, CDR1 is SGHKS and CDR2 is YYEKEE (reference sequence). This CDR3 is built from 15 residues. The CDR3, as DNA: TGTGCCAGCAGCAGTGGCGGGAGGGCCCACAATGAGCAGTTCTTC. Its protein is CASSSGGRAHNEQFF. Supplemented by reference TRBV5-5 and TRBJ2-1, the full variable domain reads DAGVTQSPTHLIKTRGQQVTLRCSPISGHKSVSWYQQVLGQGPQFIFQYYEKEERGRGNFPDRFSARQFPNYSSELNVNALLLGDSALYLCASSSGGRAHNEQFFGPGTRLTVL.

CDR3 DNA sequence: TGCAGTGCTAGTGACCCCGGCGGGACTTACACAGATACGCAGTATTTT. This codes for CSASDPGGTYTDTQYF. The genes are TRBV20-1 and TRBJ2-3; D is possibly TRBD2 (6 bases). V lost 3 bases to trimming and J lost 2 bases, with 18 bases between them. The CDR3 length is 16 residues. CDR1 is DFQATT and CDR2 is SNEGSKA in the germline V gene (reference sequence).

Turning to this clonotype: A much larger clonotype is one base distant, so this may be a read error. The chain joins TRBV12-3 or TRBV12-4 to TRBJ2-7; TRBD2 matches at 8 bases. The CDR3 spans 16 residues. V lost 3 bases to trimming and J lost 1 base; unmatched junction nucleotides: 8. DNA of the CDR3: TGTGCCAGCAGTTTGGCGGGAGGACATAAATCCTACGAGCAGTACTTC. This gives the protein CASSLAGGHKSYEQYF.

This clonotype was found many times. The gene calls are TRBV20-1 and TRBJ1-5; 12 bases are shared with TRBD1. The V and J ends lost 4 bases and 7 bases, in that order; junction bases with no gene match: 5. CDR1 and CDR2 (germline): DFQATT, SNEGSKA (reference sequence). The CDR3 has 14 residues. The CDR3 protein is CSAIPGQGAQPQHF. The CDR3, as DNA: TGCAGTGCTATACCGGGACAGGGGGCACAGCCCCAGCATTTT.

Ten or more counts support this clonotype. The chain couples TRBV6-1 to TRBJ2-1; D unresolved. Germline CDR1 is MNHNS and CDR2 is SASEGT. The CDR3 runs to 14 residues. The ends were cut back, 5 bases at V and 7 bases at J, with 15 bases in the middle. The CDR3 DNA reads as TGTGCCAGCAGTCTCAGGACGGGTCCGAATGAGCAGTTCTTC. It translates to CASSLRTGPNEQFF.

This clonotype has at least ten counts. The chain couples TRBV3-1 to TRBJ1-5; 9 bases are shared with TRBD1. This CDR3 region has 16 residues. V was clipped by 1 base and J by 3 bases; unmatched bases: 4. Germline V lookup: CDR1 LGHDT, CDR2 YNNKEL (reference sequence). As DNA, the CDR3 is TGTGCCAGCAGCCAAGGGGGACAGGGCCTCAATCAGCCCCAGCATTTT. It translates to CASSQGGQGLNQPQHF.

The rearrangement links TRBV27 to TRBJ2-5, with D perhaps being TRBD1 or TRBD2 (5 bases each). Trimming removed 8 bases at V and 5 bases at J, with 12 bases between. In germline, CDR1 is MNHEY, CDR2 SMNVEV (reference sequence). The CDR3 has 12 amino acids. The CDR3 reads CASARGSETQYF. CDR3 bases: TGTGCCAGCGCTCGGGGCAGCGAGACCCAGTACTTC.

This clonotype was found many times. The chain couples TRBV5-1 to TRBJ2-4, with 9 bases identical to TRBD1. Germline lookup yields CDR1 SGHRS and CDR2 YFSETQ. The CDR3 spans 15 residues. V was pared by 4 bases and J by 7 bases, with 9 bases of the junction left unmatched. The CDR3 coding sequence is TGCGCCAGCAGCCTTCCCACGGGACAGGGTAACATTCAGTACTTC. It specifies CASSLPTGQGNIQYF.

This clonotype occurred a few times. The CDR3 DNA reads TGTGCCAGCAGTTACTCGGACAGATTCTACGAGCAGTACTTC. Translated: CASSYSDRFYEQYF. The V and J genes are TRBV6-5 and TRBJ2-7; tentative D call: TRBD1 (6 bases). This CDR3 has 14 amino acids. The germline V gene has CDR1 MNHEY and CDR2 SVGAGI. Trimming took off 0 bases at V and 3 bases at J, with 9 bases between the two ends.

Many counts were recorded for this clonotype. This rearrangement joins TRBV27 to TRBJ2-1; D not certain. CDR1 and CDR2 (germline): MNHEY, SMNVEV (reference sequence). V was clipped by 1 base and J by 15 bases, with 13 bases between them. This CDR3 is 12 amino acids long. This CDR3 reads CASSLLADKLFF. The CDR3 region has the DNA TGTGCCAGCAGTTTATTGGCGGATAAGCTGTTCTTC.

This clonotype has at least ten counts. The chain uses TRBV5-1 and TRBJ2-3; 7 nucleotides line up with TRBD2. Germline lookup yields CDR1 SGHRS and CDR2 YFSETQ. The CDR3 spans 15 residues. V dropped 2 bases and J dropped 0; count of bases not matched to a gene: 3. The CDR3 coding sequence is TGCGCCAGCAGCTTATCGGGACTAAGCACAGATACGCAGTATTTT. Translation gives CASSLSGLSTDTQYF.

This chain links TRBV18 with TRBJ2-1; 14 positions match TRBD2. V lost 0 bases to trimming and J lost 4 bases; unmatched junction nucleotides: 5. The germline gives CDR1 KGHSH, CDR2 LQKENI. This CDR3 has 18 amino acids. The DNA for the CDR3 is TGTGCCAGCTCACCACCCTCCGGGACTAGCGGGGGATACAATGAGCAGTTCTTC. This sequence encodes CASSPPSGTSGGYNEQFF.

This clonotype was seen a handful of times. V and J are TRBV6-2 or TRBV6-3 and TRBJ2-3, with D perhaps matching TRBD1 (6 bases). Per the germline V gene, CDR1 is MNHEY and CDR2 is SVGEGT. The CDR3 runs to 15 residues. Trimming left V 6 bases short and J 0 bases short, with 13 bases between. For the CDR3, the DNA is TGTGCCAGCAGGATGAGGGGGTCTAGCACAGATACGCAGTATTTT. Protein: CASRMRGSSTDTQYF.

This clonotype was seen repeatedly, ten times or more. The V gene is TRBV6-5, the J gene TRBJ2-3; no definite D call. CDR1 and CDR2 from the germline V gene are MNHEY and SVGAGI. The CDR3 has 11 amino acids. The V end lost 2 bases, the J end lost 8 bases, and 5 bases lay between the germline ends. The CDR3 protein is CASSYGPTQYF. The CDR3 nucleotides read TGTGCCAGCAGTTACGGTCCTACGCAGTATTTT.

In this sample, this clonotype turned up a few times. The rearrangement links TRBV20-1 to TRBJ1-5, with 9 bases identical to TRBD1. The CDR3 runs 15 residues. Germline CDR1 reads DFQATT; CDR2 reads SNEGSKA (reference sequence). V lost 3 bases to trimming and J lost 6 bases; unmatched junction nucleotides: 9. Here the CDR3 DNA reads TGCAGTGCTAGTGCCGGGACAGGGAGCGGTCAGCCCCAGCATTTT. It codes for CSASAGTGSGQPQHF.